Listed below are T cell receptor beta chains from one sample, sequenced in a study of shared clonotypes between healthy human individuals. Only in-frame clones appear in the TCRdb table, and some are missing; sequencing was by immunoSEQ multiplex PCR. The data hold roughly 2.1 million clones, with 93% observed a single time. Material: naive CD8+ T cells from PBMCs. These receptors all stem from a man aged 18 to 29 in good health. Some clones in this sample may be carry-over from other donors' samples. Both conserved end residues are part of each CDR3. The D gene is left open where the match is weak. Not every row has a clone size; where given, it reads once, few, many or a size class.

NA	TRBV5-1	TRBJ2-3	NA	TGCGCCAGCAGCTTGTATCTCGGCACAGATACGCAGTATTTT	CASSLYLGTDTQYF
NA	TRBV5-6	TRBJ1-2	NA	TGTGCCAGCTCAGACATAGATGGCTACACCTTC	CASSDIDGYTF
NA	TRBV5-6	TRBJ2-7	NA	TGTGCCAGCAGTAGCGACTACGAGCAGTACTTC	CASSSDYEQYF
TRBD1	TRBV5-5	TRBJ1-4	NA	TGTGCCAGCAGCTCCACAGGGGAGAGGAGTGAAAAACTGTTTTTT	CASSSTGERSEKLFF
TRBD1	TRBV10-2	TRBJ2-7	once	TGCGCCAGCCTGAACAGGGGATCCCACTCCTACGAGCAGTACTTC	CASLNRGSHSYEQYF
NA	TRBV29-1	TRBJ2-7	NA	TGCAGCGTTGAAGATCGGGGCGGCCACGAGCAGTACTTC	CSVEDRGGHEQYF
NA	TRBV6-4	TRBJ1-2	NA	TGTGCCAGCAGTGACTCTCCGTTCTCCCGCGGGACATCTATTGGCTACACCTTC	CASSDSPFSRGTSIGYTF
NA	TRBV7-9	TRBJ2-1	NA	TGTGCCAGCAGACCACCAATCAGCGATGAGCAGTTCTTC	CASRPPISDEQFF
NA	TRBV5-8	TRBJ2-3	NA	TGTGCCAGCAGAGCCGATACGCAGTATTTT	CASRADTQYF
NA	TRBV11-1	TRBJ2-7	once	TGTGCCAGCAGCTCCGGGGTAGTCACCGATGAGCAGTACTTC	CASSSGVVTDEQYF
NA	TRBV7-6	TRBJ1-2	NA	TGTGCCAGCAGCGCCGCGGGGGGAGTCTATGGCTACACCTTC	CASSAAGGVYGYTF
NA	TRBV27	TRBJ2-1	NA	TGTGCCAGCAGTTTATCGTTTTGGAATGAGCAGTTCTTC	CASSLSFWNEQFF
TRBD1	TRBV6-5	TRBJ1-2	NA	TGTGCCAGCAGCGTGAGGGGGCGCGAAGGCTACACCTTC	CASSVRGREGYTF
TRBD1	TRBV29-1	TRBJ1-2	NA	TGCAGCGTTCCGGGACAGGGAATCCGGGGCTACACCTTC	CSVPGQGIRGYTF
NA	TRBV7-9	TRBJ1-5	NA	TGTGCCAGCAGCCATACAGCGGGGGGGCTTGTGGAGCCCCAGCATTTT	CASSHTAGGLVEPQHF
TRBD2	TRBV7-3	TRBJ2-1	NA	TGTGCCAGCAGCTTACCCCCGGGGGGGGAGCAGTTCTTC	CASSLPPGGEQFF
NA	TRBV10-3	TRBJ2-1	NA	TGTGCCATCAGTGAGTACAGCGGATCCTACAATGAGCAGTTCTTC	CAISEYSGSYNEQFF
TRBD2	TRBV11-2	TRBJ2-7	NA	TGTGCCAGCAACCTAGCGGGAGGACTATACGAGCAGTACTTC	CASNLAGGLYEQYF
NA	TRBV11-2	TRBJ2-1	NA	TGTGCCAGCAGCTTAGGACTCTCGCCCTCCTACAATGAGCAGTTCTTC	CASSLGLSPSYNEQFF
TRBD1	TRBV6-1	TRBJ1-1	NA	TGTGCCAGCAGTGAAAGGGGGCCAAACACTGAAGCTTTCTTT	CASSERGPNTEAFF
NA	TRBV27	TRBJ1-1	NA	TGTGCCAGCAGTAGGGGGAAGCTGACTGAAGCTTTCTTT	CASSRGKLTEAFF
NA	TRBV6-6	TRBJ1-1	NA	TGTGCCAGCAGTTACGACCCCGGGCTGTCTGAAGCTTTCTTT	CASSYDPGLSEAFF
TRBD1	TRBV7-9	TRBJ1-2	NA	TGTGCCAGCAGCCTTCGAGGACAGGAGCTTCCTTATGGCTACACCTTC	CASSLRGQELPYGYTF
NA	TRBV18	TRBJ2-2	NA	TGTGCCAGCTCACCAGTTTGGAATACCGATTCCGGGGAGCTGTTTTTT	CASSPVWNTDSGELFF
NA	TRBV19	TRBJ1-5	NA	TGTGCCAGTAGTATAGATGAGAATCAGCCCCAGCATTTT	CASSIDENQPQHF
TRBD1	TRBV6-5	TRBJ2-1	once	TGTGCCAGCAGTCGACGGGACAGTGTTGGAGATGAGCAGTTCTTC	CASSRRDSVGDEQFF
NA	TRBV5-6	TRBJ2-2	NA	TGTGCCAGCAGCTTTTGGGCAGTTATGAACACCGGGGAGCTGTTTTTT	CASSFWAVMNTGELFF
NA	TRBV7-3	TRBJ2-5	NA	TGTGCCAGCAGCTTAACGGGGGGAGAGGAGACCCAGTACTTC	CASSLTGGEETQYF